The next 6 T cell receptor beta chains were all read from a single sample in a study of control samples from healthy donors and cancer patients. Profiling relied on immunoSEQ multiplex PCR, and the TCRdb table lists in-frame clones only, not all of them. The sample includes more than 100,000 clones, approximately 89% of them seen just once. The material sequenced was PBMCs. Receptor source: a man in his fifties or sixties with head and neck cancer.

The rearrangement links TRBV19 to TRBJ1-5, with D hard to call. V lost 5 bases, J lost 0 bases, and 11 bases lay in between. In germline, CDR1 is LNHDA, CDR2 SQIVND (reference sequence). The CDR3 runs to 15 residues. The CDR3 region has the DNA TGTGCCAGTAGTCAGACATTATATAGCAATCAGCCCCAGCATTTT. Its translation: CASSQTLYSNQPQHF.

The V gene is TRBV5-1, the J gene TRBJ2-3; 7 bases are shared with TRBD1. V gave up 4 bases and J gave up 6 bases; unmatched junction bases: 11. This CDR3 contains 15 residues. Germline V gene sequence: CDR1 SGHRS, CDR2 YFSETQ. In DNA, the CDR3 is TGCGCCAGCAGCACCCTGACAGGGATAGGGGATACGCAGTATTTT. Protein sequence: CASSTLTGIGDTQYF.

This clone was seen only once. The rearrangement joins TRBV5-1 to TRBJ1-2, with D perhaps matching TRBD1 (6 bases). Trimming took 0 bases from V and 6 from J, leaving 12 bases between them. Germline V gene data show CDR1 as SGHRS and CDR2 as YFSETQ. The CDR3 spans 14 residues. CDR3 sequence reads: CASSLADSRNGYTF. In DNA, the CDR3 is TGCGCCAGCAGCTTGGCGGACAGCCGTAATGGCTACACCTTC.

As for this clone: Sequence at one end of the junction differs from germline and may be a read error. This chain connects TRBV4-1 to TRBJ2-7; TRBD2 agrees at 12 bases. The CDR3 is 15 amino acids. Germline CDR1 reads MGHRA; CDR2 reads YSYEKL. CDR3 sequence (DNA): TGCGCCAGCAAGCCGGGACTAGCGGGCGACTACGAGCAGCACTTC. Its translation is CASKPGLAGDYEQHF.

The chain couples TRBV2 to TRBJ2-2; D perhaps matches TRBD1 (6 bases). In germline, CDR1 is SNHLY, CDR2 FYNNEI. The V end lost 6 bases, the J end lost 5 bases, and 16 bases lay between the germline ends. The CDR3 totals 15 residues. As DNA, the CDR3 is TGTGCCAGCAGCCCCCAGGGACAAGAAACCGGGGAGCTGTTTTTT. Translated: CASSPQGQETGELFF.

In its sample, this clone was seen a few times. The V and J genes are TRBV6-5 and TRBJ2-1, with 8 bases fitting TRBD1. The CDR3 contains 15 residues. Germline assignment: CDR1 MNHEY and CDR2 SVGAGI. The junction had 13 bases not matched to a gene; V was cut back by 6 bases and J by 9 bases. CDR3 nucleotides: TGTGCCAGCAGCCGAGCAGGGGGCGCGTCCGGTGAGCAGTTCTTC. Its translation: CASSRAGGASGEQFF.